This T cell receptor (beta chain) was identified in a study of cytomegalovirus exposure and HLA in healthy donors (dated by TCRdb to 2017 to 2019). About the study as a whole: According to an earlier analysis of several hundred of the donors, 150 million to 200 million T cells yielded 90 million to 130 million unique TCR beta sequences and less than 300 Gb of sequence data. The number of typed donors differed by locus: about 629-630 for A, B, C, DRB1 and DQB1; 500 to 550 for DQA1; approximately 610 for DPA1; and around 490 for DPB1. Every discovery cohort repertoire had been produced on one sequencing platform. About five DR-DQ haplotypes were handled as single units for association and clustering, since linkage in the cohort was strong. A later analysis re-analyzed previously published TCR beta repertoires from about 730 donors and added high-resolution HLA genotyping to study TCR occurrence patterns. The study was designed to test whether signatures of past pathogen exposure could be identified by cataloging public T cell receptors. The T cell repertoires of several hundred subjects were profiled by immunosequencing and related to cytomegalovirus serostatus. To predict cytomegalovirus infection status, the study combined high-throughput TCR immunosequencing, statistical association of individual TCRs with disease status, and machine learning. Among the roughly 430 genotyped donors, around 81% belonged to the genetic ancestry cluster associated with self-reported Caucasian donors. Class I and class II HLA loci were covered by the typing at four-digit resolution. Rather than using new phenotypic data, the later analysis identified candidate immune exposures from TCR beta sequences and from how often those sequences occurred across donors. Among around 400 genotyped donors of the cohort, an average of approximately 220,000 unique TCR beta nucleotide sequences was sequenced per donor, of which 15% to 20% were non-productive. A separate validation cohort of 90 to 150 different subjects was used in addition to the 666-subject first cohort. Donor age, sex, ethnicity and CMV serostatus were compiled together with the repertoire data. An earlier analysis of about 600 of the donors used high-throughput TCR beta sequencing to judge whether each TCR beta V gene segment behaved as functional or pseudogenic. An early release covering roughly 600 HLA-typed donors comprised about 300 gigabases of sequencing data and roughly 85 million unique TCR sequences. A later genetic analysis took genome-wide SNP genotypes for about three fifths of the roughly 670 donors and used that subset as a discovery cohort. Results the study describes overall, beyond this receptor: The sequencing pipeline was judged likely to have produced a cluster of highly shared sequence variants as a technical artifact. A later analysis associated roughly 17,000 TCR beta sequences with specific HLA alleles at a false discovery rate of 0.05. In vitro tests confirmed that a few of the cytomegalovirus-associated TCR beta chains recognize cytomegalovirus antigens. In a later analysis, several top co-occurrence clusters were reported to appear linked to parvovirus B19, influenza, CMV and Epstein-Barr virus. Because some donors lacked HLA typing at each locus, the association tests relied only on the typed subset. An earlier analysis of 587 of the donors showed that most TCR beta V segments appeared in productive rearrangements either about 90% or about 30% of the time, which broadly matched IMGT annotations. In a later analysis, HLA-associated TCR beta chains showed more clonal expansion and lower generation probabilities than non-associated chains that were equally common. Some IMGT-functional V segments, including TRBV6-2 and TRBV6-3, could not be distinguished by the 87-base-pair reads and were therefore excluded. Because counts were too low, roughly 17 rarely observed V segments, including chromosome 9 orphons, were left out of the earlier analysis of 587 of the donors. According to the authors, the approach could potentially be generalized to other disease states and immunological phenotypes. A further reported finding was that TCR beta sequences accurately predicted the HLA-A and HLA-B alleles for most subjects in the first cohort. A later genetic analysis reported fewer N-insertions in productive TCRs among donors in an Asian-associated ancestry cluster than the roughly 650-donor mean. In a later genetic analysis, a missense DCLRE1C variant was associated with V-gene and J-gene trimming of TCR beta chains, and the association was replicated in an independent cohort. The only immune exposure information available for the cohort was CMV serostatus. Only TCR beta chains were sequenced in this cohort, and the absence of alpha or paired-chain data limited detectable features. Strong co-occurrence of HLA alleles, especially DR and DQ, made assigning TCR associations to individual alleles difficult. In a later analysis, TCR association rates were found to vary across HLA loci, with the most associated TCRs seen for DRB1 alleles and the fewest for HLA-C alleles. The classifier was reported to diagnose cytomegalovirus status with high specificity and sensitivity in both the original and validation cohorts. According to a later analysis, most CMV-associated TCR beta chains appeared to be HLA-restricted, and the HLA associations seemed to be driven largely by CMV exposure. Across donors, most TCR sequences were observed very rarely, whereas some public TCRs were present in many individuals. The presence/absence analyses assumed that sequencing depth was roughly uniform across donors, and that assumption may not be true. Correlated functional status among segregating V segments might be attributable to linkage disequilibrium, but an unknown experimental factor could not be ruled out. In the study, some 160 TCR beta chains were listed as associated with cytomegalovirus.

As concerns this clone: Its cognate antigen has yet to be identified. Per-base qualities were not stored, and no clone one base away is much larger.

Libraries were built with the immunoSEQ multiplex PCR assay. The multiplex PCR relied on a mix of 60 forward primers for TCR Vbeta segments and 13 reverse primers for TCR Jbeta segments. The CDR3 region of rearranged TCR beta genes was amplified from genomic DNA with a multiplex PCR assay. The Illumina HiSeq System was used to sequence the amplified TCR beta libraries as 87-base-pair reads. The paper's processing steps were these. In a later analysis, some 80 million unique TCR beta chains were counted across the approximately 640 repertoires, and roughly 9.9 million of these chains were shared by at least two donors. To remove PCR and sequencing errors, raw reads were error-corrected and collapsed into unique sequences using a nearest-neighbor algorithm that merged closely related sequences. V, D and J gene segments were assigned by aligning CDR3 sequences to IMGT reference sequences. Each retained sequence needed at least a six-nucleotide match to both a V gene segment and a J gene segment. A rearrangement was called productive if the CDR3 had no stop codons and remained in frame with V and J, and every other rearrangement was called non-productive. Following IMGT convention, CDR3 was defined as the stretch from the second conserved V-encoded cysteine to the conserved J-encoded phenylalanine. The earlier analysis of 550 to 650 of the donors excluded any sequence lacking an unambiguous match to a single V gene segment. In an earlier analysis of approximately 550 of the donors, V segments were called functional above 56.7% productive rearrangements and were called segregating when the between-donor standard deviation exceeded 5%. To diagnose cytomegalovirus status from the catalog of TCR beta chain sequences, a statistical classification framework was built. A later analysis assigned V and J genes by comparing TCR nucleotide sequences with IMGT/GENE-DB human TR gene sequences. A later analysis assigned CDR3 sequences and most-parsimonious VDJ recombination scenarios with the TCRdist pipeline. In a later analysis, each TCR beta chain was defined by its CDR3 amino acid sequence together with its V-gene family, and reads without a unique V-gene family were excluded. In a later analysis, approximately 590 highly shared, low-generation-probability nucleotide sequences were removed to address suspected cross-contamination and a sequencing artifact. A later analysis calculated a clonal expansion index for each public chain from normalized within-repertoire ranks of inferred template counts. In a later analysis, generation probabilities were computed with a VDJ recombination model fitted to out-of-frame rearrangements, and the resulting probabilities were checked against IGoR. In a later analysis, hypergeometric tests were used to score TCR-TCR, TCR-HLA and TCR-CMV co-occurrence, with a repertoire-size bias correction applied to TCR pairs. In a later analysis, false discovery rates were estimated by permuting HLA or CMV assignments 20 times. In a later analysis, co-occurring TCRs were grouped using DBSCAN, and TCRdist sequence similarity was added for clustering within HLA-allele-positive subsets. Repertoires with fewer than 30,000 or more than 120,000 public chains were left out of co-occurrence clustering, as were about five repertoires with anomalous nucleotide sharing. TCRdb took this table from immuneACCESS and kept in-frame rearrangements with V and J called. Such tables lack part of the clones; where checked against another copy, unresolved V genes explain under half of the gap, and the rest is unexplained. That table is the source of V, J and clone size, and D and trimming were worked out from the DNA. The sample profile shows roughly 110,000 clones; about 61% of them were found once. The leading ten clones occupy roughly 8.3% of the sample.

Its CDR3 holds 14 amino acids, cysteine through phenylalanine. Just CDR3 DNA is preserved here, 42 bases in frame from base 1. V trim: 4 bases; J trim: 6 bases; unmatched bases: 2. Looking up the germline V gene yields CDR1 SQVTM and CDR2 ANQGSEA. The cohort consisted of 650 to 700 healthy bone marrow donors. Cohort members were all nominally healthy when sampled, although unrecorded immune exposures were likely present. The donor was CMV seropositive and belonged to the group of 250 to 350 seropositive cohort members. A peripheral blood sample was provided by each donor, and peripheral blood mononuclear cells were used for TCR beta sequencing. The Qiagen DNeasy Blood Extraction Kit was used to extract genomic DNA from the blood cell samples.

The sequence links TRBV29-1 to TRBJ1-6, with 11 bases in between that match TRBD1. Sequencing was performed on PBMCs. The TCR comes from a young man in good health and CMV-seropositive. This receptor has the CDR3 CSVGTGGLNSPLHF. The base sequence is TGCAGCGTTGGGACAGGGGGCCTTAATTCACCCCTCCACTTT.